Detailed here is one T cell receptor (beta chain). Time point of the sample: patch test 1, 2 weeks after DPC sensitization. Sample treatment: therapeutic diphenylcyclopropenone sensitization with weekly scalp DPC. Total RNA was isolated from unfractionated whole blood. The CDR3 is 14 amino acids. The V gene's germline CDR1 is SQVTM and CDR2 ANQGSEA. Between the trimmed V and J ends, which lost 0 bases and 6 bases, there was a span of 12 bases. The data were taken from a study of human T cells and chemical hapten exposure. Study in general: Upper inner arm skin measuring about 2 cm by about 2 cm received 2% DPC for sensitization.

Using its own MiXCR run on the RACE reads, TCRdb lists one record per CDR3 protein. The top ten clones hold roughly a quarter of a sample with over 35,000 distinct CDR3 sequences, approximately 3.6% of them seen once. This material consisted of whole blood, taken in connection with sensitization to the hapten diphenylcyclopropenone (DPC). This TCR was recovered from a man in his forties or fifties with alopecia areata. Some clones in this sample may be carry-over from other donors' samples. The rearrangement joins TRBV29-1 to TRBJ2-1, with a possible D match to TRBD2 (6 bases). CDR3 in DNA: TGCAGCGTTGAAGATAACGGTAGCGGCAATGAGCAGTTCTTC. It encodes CSVEDNGSGNEQFF.